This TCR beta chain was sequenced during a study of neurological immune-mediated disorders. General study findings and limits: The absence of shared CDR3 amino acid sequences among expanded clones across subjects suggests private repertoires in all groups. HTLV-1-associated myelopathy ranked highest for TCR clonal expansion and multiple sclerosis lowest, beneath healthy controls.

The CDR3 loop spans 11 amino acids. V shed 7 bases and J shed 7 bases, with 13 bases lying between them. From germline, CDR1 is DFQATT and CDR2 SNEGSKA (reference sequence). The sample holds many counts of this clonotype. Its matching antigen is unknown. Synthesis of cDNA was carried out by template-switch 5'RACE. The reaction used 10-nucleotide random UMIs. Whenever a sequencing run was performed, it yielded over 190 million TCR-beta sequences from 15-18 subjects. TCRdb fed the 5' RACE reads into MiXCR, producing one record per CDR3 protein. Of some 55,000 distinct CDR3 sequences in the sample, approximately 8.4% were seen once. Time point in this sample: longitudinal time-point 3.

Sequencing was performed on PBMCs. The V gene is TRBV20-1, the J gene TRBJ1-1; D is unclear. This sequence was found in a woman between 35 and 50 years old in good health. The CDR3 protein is CSGLGGFEAFF. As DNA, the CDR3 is TGCAGTGGCCTTGGCGGGTTTGAAGCTTTCTTT.